This T cell receptor beta chain was documented in a study of blood T cell repertoires in COVID-19. Study-level background: Acute and convalescent COVID-19 specimens originated in the United States, Italy and Spain.

Authors' methods: Estimates of nucleated cell counts were drawn from the amplification of reference gene primers. TCRdb's copy holds only in-frame clones and misses some; the assay was immunoSEQ multiplex PCR. V, J and clone size reflect that table, while D and trimming were determined from the DNA. The sample lists hundreds of thousands of clones; about 83% were seen once. Participant age was roughly 18 to 100 years, and participants resided in fewer than 30 US areas. Donors in Cohort 3 who had recovered were those with two negative PCRs, healthcare professional clearance, or resolution of their symptoms. This receptor was obtained from a woman between 35 and 50 years old who had recovered from COVID-19. The material sequenced was PBMCs or T cells enriched from blood (not recorded which).

The CDR3 DNA reads as TGTGCCAGCAGGCTAACAGGGCAAGGAGTCTACACTGAAGCTTTCTTT. Its translation is CASRLTGQGVYTEAFF. The rearrangement links TRBV27 to TRBJ1-1; tentatively, D is TRBD1 (6 bases). Trimming pared 6 bases from V and 3 bases from J, leaving 20 bases between. The CDR3 runs 16 residues. CDR1 is MNHEY and CDR2 is SMNVEV in the germline V gene (reference sequence).